The T cell receptor beta chain described here comes from a study of cytomegalovirus exposure and HLA in healthy donors (dated by TCRdb to about 2017). Concerning the study at large: An earlier analysis of some 500 of the donors reported approximately 290 Gb of sequence data and 100 million to 140 million unique TCR beta sequences from about 200 million T cells. Roughly 5 DR-DQ haplotypes were handled as single units for association and clustering, since linkage in the cohort was strong. Along with the roughly 670-subject first cohort, a separate validation cohort of more than 90 different subjects was used. Rather than drawing on any new phenotypic data, the later analysis identified candidate immune exposures from TCR beta sequences and the way those sequences occurred across donors. A later analysis re-examined previously published TCR beta repertoires from 500 to 700 donors and added high-resolution HLA genotyping to investigate patterns of TCR occurrence. The study used immunosequencing to profile the T cell repertoires of several hundred subjects and linked those repertoires to cytomegalovirus serostatus. On average, over 200,000 unique TCR beta nucleotide sequences were sequenced per donor among some 420 genotyped donors of the cohort, with about 17% of those sequences being non-productive. Both class I and class II loci were covered by HLA typing, at four-digit resolution. Among the roughly 400 genotyped donors, under 90% belonged to the genetic ancestry cluster associated with self-reported Caucasian donors. An early release that covered several hundred HLA-typed donors contained approximately 300 gigabases of sequencing data and approximately 85 million unique TCR sequences. Donor age, sex, ethnicity and CMV serostatus were compiled alongside the repertoire data. A later genetic analysis took genome-wide SNP genotypes for 398 of the 666 donors and used that subset as a discovery cohort. An earlier analysis of several hundred of the donors applied high-throughput TCR beta sequencing to assess whether each TCR beta V gene segment acted as functional or pseudogenic. The study aimed to test whether signatures of past pathogen exposure could be identified by cataloging public T cell receptors. High-throughput TCR immunosequencing, statistical association of individual TCRs with disease status, and machine learning were combined to predict cytomegalovirus infection status. The number of typed donors differed by locus: about 620-640 for A, B, C, DRB1 and DQB1; approximately 540 for DQA1; approximately 600 for DPA1; and roughly 450 for DPB1. Every discovery cohort repertoire had been produced on one sequencing platform.

Inclusive of the bounding cysteine and phenylalanine, the CDR3 is 16 residues long. Here the CDR3 DNA is all that survives: 48 bases in frame from base 1. The germline V gene gives CDR1 as SGHAT and CDR2 as FQNNGV. Trimming leaves V shorter by 3 bases and J shorter by 1 base, with the junction holding 7 bases beyond the gene matches. The library was obtained by the immunoSEQ multiplex PCR assay. The multiplex PCR relied on a mix of 60 forward primers for TCR Vbeta segments and 13 reverse primers for TCR Jbeta segments. The CDR3 region of rearranged TCR beta genes was amplified from genomic DNA with a multiplex PCR assay. The amplified TCR beta libraries were sequenced on the Illumina HiSeq System as 87-base-pair reads. Turning to the authors' computational methods: In a later analysis, tens of millions of unique TCR beta chains were counted across the roughly 700 repertoires, and roughly 11 million of these chains were shared by at least two donors. A nearest-neighbor algorithm error-corrected the raw reads and collapsed the reads into unique sequences, merging closely related sequences to remove PCR and sequencing errors. Alignment of CDR3 sequences to IMGT reference sequences was used to assign V, D and J gene segments. For a sequence to be retained, a match of at least six nucleotides to both a V gene segment and a J gene segment was required. Rearrangements were called productive when the CDR3 lacked stop codons and stayed in frame with V and J; all others were non-productive. Following IMGT convention, CDR3 was defined as the stretch from the second conserved V-encoded cysteine to the conserved J-encoded phenylalanine. In an earlier analysis of 587 of the donors, sequences lacking an unambiguous match to a single V gene segment were excluded. An earlier analysis of around 600 of the donors classified V segments as functional when productive rearrangements were above 56.7% and as segregating when the standard deviation between donors was above 5%. To diagnose cytomegalovirus status from the catalog of TCR beta chain sequences, a statistical classification framework was built. In a later analysis, V and J genes were assigned by comparing TCR nucleotide sequences against IMGT/GENE-DB human TR gene sequences. The TCRdist pipeline was used in a later analysis to assign CDR3 sequences and most-parsimonious VDJ recombination scenarios. In a later analysis, every TCR beta chain was defined by the combination of its CDR3 amino acid sequence and its V-gene family, and reads without a unique V-gene family were dropped. As a way to deal with suspected cross-contamination and a sequencing artifact, a later analysis dropped 500 to 700 nucleotide sequences that were highly shared and had low generation probability. For each public chain, a later analysis derived a clonal expansion index from normalized ranks of inferred template counts within each repertoire. In a later analysis, generation probabilities were computed using a VDJ recombination model fitted to out-of-frame rearrangements, and the results were checked against IGoR. A later analysis scored TCR-TCR, TCR-HLA and TCR-CMV co-occurrence with hypergeometric tests, applying a repertoire-size bias correction to TCR pairs. A later analysis estimated false discovery rates by permuting HLA or CMV assignments 20 times. In a later analysis, co-occurring TCRs were grouped using DBSCAN, and TCRdist sequence similarity was added for clustering within HLA-allele-positive subsets. Repertoires with fewer than 30,000 or more than 120,000 public chains were left out of co-occurrence clustering, as were a few repertoires with anomalous nucleotide sharing. This immuneACCESS table, as held by TCRdb, lists in-frame sequences with V and J called but not all clones. Of the missing ones, under half trace to an unresolved V gene in checked studies; the others have no known cause. V and J calls and clone size are those listed in that table; D and trimming were worked out from the DNA. Counted in this sample were tens of thousands of clones; over 75% of them appeared once. The top ten clones comprise approximately 4.7% of the sample.

To note about this clone: The antigen it binds to is not known. No much larger clone exists at a distance of one base, and base qualities are not known.

Here is what the overall study found, with its caveats: Because HLA typing was missing for some donors at each locus, association tests included only the typed subset. The earlier analysis of almost 600 of the donors excluded roughly 16 rarely observed V segments, including chromosome 9 orphons, because counts were too low. In a later analysis, 16,951 TCR beta sequences were associated with specific HLA alleles at a false discovery rate of 0.05. In a later analysis, TCR association rates were found to vary across HLA loci, with the most associated TCRs seen for DRB1 alleles and the fewest for HLA-C alleles. The authors suggested that the approach could potentially be extended to other disease states and immunological phenotypes. Some IMGT-functional V segments, including TRBV6-2 and TRBV6-3, could not be told apart with the 87-base-pair reads, so those segments were excluded. A group of highly shared sequence variants was considered likely to be a technical artifact of the sequencing pipeline. Most TCR sequences were observed very rarely across donors, whereas some public TCRs were present in many individuals. In a later analysis, several top co-occurrence clusters were reported to appear linked to parvovirus B19, influenza, CMV and Epstein-Barr virus. The only immune exposure information available for the cohort was CMV serostatus. The cohort was sequenced for TCR beta chains only, and without alpha or paired-chain data the features that could be detected were limited. In vitro tests confirmed that three of the cytomegalovirus-associated TCR beta chains recognize cytomegalovirus antigens. Most CMV-associated TCR beta chains appeared to be HLA-restricted in a later analysis, and the HLA associations seemed to be driven largely by CMV exposure. In a later genetic analysis, a missense DCLRE1C variant was associated with V-gene and J-gene trimming of TCR beta chains, and the association was replicated in an independent cohort. The classifier was reported to diagnose cytomegalovirus status with high specificity and sensitivity in both the original and validation cohorts. Correlated functional status among segregating V segments might reflect linkage disequilibrium, but an unknown experimental factor could not be ruled out. A total of 164 TCR beta chains were listed by the study as associated with cytomegalovirus. In a later genetic analysis, fewer N-insertions in productive TCRs were reported among donors in an Asian-associated ancestry cluster than the roughly 700-donor mean. Roughly uniform sequencing depth across donors was assumed in presence/absence analyses, although this assumption may not hold. Compared with equally common non-associated chains, HLA-associated TCR beta chains in a later analysis were more clonally expanded and had lower generation probabilities. A further reported finding was that TCR beta sequences accurately predicted the HLA-A and HLA-B alleles for most subjects in the first cohort. When HLA alleles, especially DR and DQ, strongly co-occurred, TCR associations were difficult to assign to individual alleles. An earlier analysis of some 560 of the donors showed that most TCR beta V segments appeared in productive rearrangements either about 87% or about 30% of the time, which broadly matched IMGT annotations.

The cohort was made up of approximately 670 healthy bone marrow donors. Cohort members were all nominally healthy when sampled, although unrecorded immune exposures were likely present. The donor tested CMV seropositive and was one of the 289 seropositive cohort members. Each donor provided a peripheral blood sample, and peripheral blood mononuclear cells were used for TCR beta sequencing. Genomic DNA extraction from the blood cell samples was performed with the Qiagen DNeasy Blood Extraction Kit. The sequence came from a male donor in good health and CMV-seropositive. This receptor chain uses TRBV11-2 and TRBJ1-2; 8 bases in the middle match TRBD1. The sample taken for sequencing was PBMCs. The bases are TGTGCCAGCAGCTTCGGACAGGGTTTTGTTAACTATGGCTACACCTTC. Its amino acids are CASSFGQGFVNYGYTF.